These 21 T cell receptor beta chains originate from one sample sequenced in a study of T-cell reconstitution after alpha-beta-depleted transplantation in children. The study, taken as a whole, reports: After one year, T-cell counts and TCRbeta diversity mostly came from new T cells.

This sample's TCRbeta library carried unique molecular identifier barcodes. TCRdb fed the PCR reads into MiXCR, producing one record per CDR3 protein. The sample carries around 270,000 distinct CDR3 sequences, roughly 8.2% recorded once. Their recognized antigens are unknown. Material: peripheral blood, obtained 360 days after TCRalphabeta/CD19-depleted stem cell transplant. The receptors stem from a female patient aged 2-15 years who had a stem cell transplant for Fanconi anemia, so the T cells may come from the graft donor.

This chain links TRBV6-1 with TRBJ2-7; D might be TRBD1 or TRBD2, each matching 6 bases. The V gene lost 1 base and the J gene lost 3 bases, with 13 bases spanning the gap. Germline CDR1 and CDR2: MNHNS and SASEGT. This CDR3 is built from 15 residues. In nucleotides, the CDR3 is TGTGCCAGCAGTGAAGGGGGGGCCGTAATCTACGAGCAGTACTTC. Translation gives CASSEGGAVIYEQYF.

This clonotype was seen at least ten times. The CDR3 coding sequence is TGTGCCAGCAGTTACTTCGACAGAGGGGGGACCCAGTACTTC. It specifies CASSYFDRGGTQYF. The V gene is TRBV6-5, the J gene TRBJ2-5, with a tentative D call TRBD1 (6 bases). The CDR3 is made up of 14 amino acids. The germline gives CDR1 MNHEY, CDR2 SVGAGI. The V end lost 1 base, the J end lost 7 bases, and 13 bases lay between the germline ends.

This chain links TRBV18 with TRBJ2-5; no firm D call. Trimming left V 2 bases short and J 2 bases short, with 6 bases between. Per germline, CDR1 KGHSH and CDR2 LQKENI. CDR3 length: 13 residues. The CDR3 loop is CASSPSPQETQYF. DNA for the CDR3: TGTGCCAGCTCACCATCCCCTCAAGAGACCCAGTACTTC.

This clonotype was counted at least ten times. The chain combines TRBV10-3 with TRBJ1-2, with a possible D match to TRBD1 (5 bases). V lost 7 bases and J 7 bases, leaving 19 bases between the germline ends. The germline V gene has CDR1 ENHRY and CDR2 SYGVKD. This CDR3 has 14 amino acids. The CDR3 DNA reads as TGTGCCATCACCCAGACCGGCCAGGGTAGTGGCTACACCTTC. Translation gives CAITQTGQGSGYTF.

This clonotype has at least ten counts. This chain joins TRBV12-3 or TRBV12-4 and TRBJ2-2; TRBD2 is a possible D gene (6 bases). The CDR3 consists of 15 residues. The germline V and J ends were trimmed by 6 bases and 2 bases, with 13 bases remaining between them. The CDR3 here is CASSRDGGNTGELFF. CDR3 in DNA: TGTGCCAGCAGCCGAGACGGGGGTAACACCGGGGAGCTGTTTTTT.

The V gene is TRBV20-1, the J gene TRBJ1-5; the D is unclear. This CDR3 has 13 amino acids. Trimming shortened V by 3 bases and J by 4 bases, and 10 bases separated the two germline ends. Germline assignment: CDR1 DFQATT and CDR2 SNEGSKA (reference sequence). The CDR3 sequence is CSASQGPNQPQHF. In DNA form, the CDR3 reads TGCAGTGCTAGTCAAGGGCCTAATCAGCCCCAGCATTTT.

To note about this clonotype: This may be a read error: a much more frequent sequence differs by one nucleotide. The chain couples TRBV5-5 to TRBJ2-7; D unclear. CDR1 SGHKS and CDR2 YYEKEE come from the germline V gene (reference sequence). V was shortened by 0 bases and J by 0 bases, with 10 bases between the two germline ends. CDR3 length: 15 amino acids. The CDR3 reads CASSLGLKTSYEQYF. The CDR3 coding sequence is TGTGCCAGCAGCTTGGGCCTGAAGACCTCCTACGAGCAGTACTTC.

This clonotype was observed at least ten times. The V and J genes are TRBV20-1 and TRBJ1-2; 7 bases agree with TRBD1. Losses at the gene ends were 1 base for V and 0 bases for J; bases not matched to a gene: 5. Germline assignment: CDR1 DFQATT and CDR2 SNEGSKA (reference sequence). The CDR3 runs 15 residues. DNA of the CDR3: TGCAGTGCTAGAGCTTCCGGGACAGCTAACTATGGCTACACCTTC. It codes for CSARASGTANYGYTF.

Ten or more counts support this clonotype. The chain couples TRBV12-3 or TRBV12-4 to TRBJ1-3, with D unresolved. There are 13 residues in the CDR3. The ends were cut back, 6 bases at V and 6 bases at J, with 12 bases in the middle. The DNA of the CDR3 is TGTGCCAGCAGCCGAAATGGCAAAAACACCATATATTTT. This translates into CASSRNGKNTIYF.

In its sample, this clonotype was seen many times. This chain links TRBV28 with TRBJ2-1, with no clear D. This CDR3 spans 11 amino acids. Trimming removed 2 bases at V and 11 bases at J, with 7 bases between. Germline lookup yields CDR1 MDHEN and CDR2 SYDVKM. Here the CDR3 DNA reads TGTGCCAGCAGTTTAAGAGGAAAGCAGTTCTTC. As protein: CASSLRGKQFF.

The table lists this clonotype with a few counts. The rearrangement links TRBV4-1 to TRBJ2-7; tentatively, D is TRBD2 (6 bases). V lost 4 bases, J lost 3 bases, and 13 bases lay in between. Germline V gene sequence: CDR1 MGHRA, CDR2 YSYEKL. The CDR3 covers 14 residues. The CDR3 spells CASSPGRGGYEQYV. The CDR3 region has the DNA TGCGCCAGCAGCCCAGGTAGGGGAGGCTACGAGCAGTACGTC.

This clonotype was picked up many times. The chain links TRBV10-3 to TRBJ2-1; D is perhaps TRBD2 (5 bases). This CDR3 contains 12 residues. The germline gives CDR1 ENHRY, CDR2 SYGVKD. Deletions cut 3 bases from V and 7 bases from J, with 7 bases between. CDR3 in amino acids: CAISDAGNEQFF. The CDR3 bases are TGTGCCATCAGTGACGCGGGTAATGAGCAGTTCTTC.

In regard to this clonotype: A read error is possible here, since a much larger clone lies one base away. The chain uses TRBV4-2 and TRBJ1-6; no reliable D call. The CDR3 runs 19 residues. Germline V lookup: CDR1 LGHNA, CDR2 YNFKEQ. The CDR3 bases are TGTGCCAGCAGCCGAGAAGACGTTGGGAGTTTAACCTATAATTCACCCCTCCGCTTT. Its protein product is CASSREDVGSLTYNSPLRF.

The chain recombines TRBV18 with TRBJ1-2, with D perhaps TRBD1 (5 bases). The length of the CDR3 is 15 residues. The V end lost 3 bases, the J end lost 3 bases, and 14 bases lay between the germline ends. Looked up from germline, CDR1 is KGHSH and CDR2 is LQKENI. CDR3 coding DNA: TGTGCCAGCTCACCGGGTAAACCGGGGGACTATGGCTACACCTTC. It is translated as CASSPGKPGDYGYTF.

The chain recombines TRBV20-1 with TRBJ1-6; the D is unclear. V shed 7 bases and J shed 2 bases, with 12 bases lying between them. Germline V gene sequence: CDR1 DFQATT, CDR2 SNEGSKA (reference sequence). This CDR3 has 14 amino acids. The CDR3 sequence: CSVTGFTYNSPLHF. In nucleotides, the CDR3 is TGCAGTGTAACCGGCTTCACCTATAATTCACCCCTCCACTTT.

In the case of this clonotype: A much larger clone lies a single base off, so this may be a read error. The genes are TRBV27 and TRBJ2-3, with 8 nucleotides matching TRBD1. The CDR3 consists of 20 residues. In germline, CDR1 is MNHEY, CDR2 SMNVEV (reference sequence). As DNA, the CDR3 is TGTGCCAGCAGTTCCGCCCCTTTTGTTCCGGGACAGGTTTCCCCAGATGCGCAGTATTTT. It translates to CASSSAPFVPGQVSPDAQYF.

The J gene is TRBJ1-3, the V gene TRBV3-1, with 8 bases matching TRBD1. CDR1 and CDR2 (germline): LGHDT, YNNKEL (reference sequence). V gave up 0 bases and J gave up 7 bases; unmatched junction bases: 5. This CDR3 has 15 amino acids. CDR3 bases: TGTGCCAGCAGCCAAGAATTGGACAGGGTCAACACCATATATTTT. This encodes CASSQELDRVNTIYF.

This clonotype came up many times. This rearrangement joins TRBV7-3 to TRBJ2-1; D is unclear. This CDR3 contains 13 residues. Looked up from germline, CDR1 is SGHTA and CDR2 is FQGTGA. Trimming cost V 1 base and J 9 bases, with 10 bases left between them. The CDR3 DNA reads as TGTGCCAGCAGCTTAAGCACCATGGCTGAGCAGTTCTTC. Translated: CASSLSTMAEQFF.

This clonotype came up many times. This chain joins TRBV12-3 or TRBV12-4 and TRBJ2-2; D is unclear. CDR3 length: 13 amino acids. The V end was cut by 5 bases, the J end by 4 bases, with 8 bases between. The CDR3 sequence is CASSPNLTGELFF. The CDR3 DNA follows: TGTGCCAGCAGTCCCAACCTCACCGGGGAGCTGTTTTTT.

This clonotype has ten or more counts. V usage is TRBV6-5 and J usage is TRBJ1-6; D perhaps matches TRBD1 (6 bases). V was pared by 0 bases and J by 8 bases, with 11 bases between. Germline V gene data show CDR1 as MNHEY and CDR2 as SVGAGI. The CDR3 loop spans 15 amino acids. The CDR3 DNA reads as TGTGCCAGCAGTTACTCGGGGGCTAAGGATTCACCCCTCCACTTT. It is translated as CASSYSGAKDSPLHF.

J is TRBJ1-2 and V is TRBV18, with 8 bases that match TRBD1. Germline values: CDR1 KGHSH, CDR2 LQKENI. With V trimmed by 3 bases and J by 8 bases, 8 bases remained unmatched. The CDR3 has 14 residues. The CDR3 here is CASSPTTGESGYTF. The CDR3, as DNA: TGTGCCAGCTCACCGACGACAGGGGAGAGCGGCTACACCTTC.